The 10 T cell receptor beta chains in this list originate from one sample, sequenced in a study of response to subunit inactivated influenza vaccine. TCRdb reprocessed the RT-PCR reads via MiXCR and lists one record per CDR3 protein. Of some 150,000 distinct CDR3 sequences listed, 10% to 15% are singletons. These sequences were also reported in another study, on T cells expressing NK-cell markers. From that second work: Libraries used 5'RACE template switching adding universal primer site and UMIs.

This specimen was CD8+ T cells sorted from PBMCs, taken about 12 days after vaccination. These receptors were taken from a man aged 50 to 60 who received an inactivated influenza vaccine.

This clonotype showed up many times. The chain recombines TRBV27 with TRBJ2-7; weak D call: TRBD1 (6 bases). This CDR3 comprises 12 residues. The ends were cut back, 8 bases at V and 5 bases at J, with 13 bases in the middle. Germline V gene lookup returns CDR1 MNHEY and CDR2 SMNVEV (reference sequence). CDR3 residues: CASGTGFNEQYF. DNA for the CDR3: TGTGCCAGCGGAACAGGGTTCAACGAGCAGTACTTC.

The gene calls are TRBV12-3 or TRBV12-4 and TRBJ2-1, with TRBD1 matching over 7 bases. V dropped 5 bases and J dropped 8; count of bases not matched to a gene: 6. CDR3 length: 13 amino acids. The chain's CDR3 is CASSPRGGYEQFF. The CDR3 nucleotides read TGTGCCAGCAGTCCCCGAGGGGGCTATGAGCAGTTCTTC.

The V and J genes are TRBV11-2 and TRBJ2-4; 13 nucleotides align to TRBD2. The CDR3 is 18 amino acids. The V gene end was trimmed by 5 bases and the J gene end by 5 bases; junction bases not matched to a gene: 12. Germline CDR1 is SGHAT and CDR2 is FQNNGV. The CDR3 DNA follows: TGTGCCAGCAGCGACGGACTAGCGGGAGACAAATACGAAAACATTCAGTACTTC. Residues: CASSDGLAGDKYENIQYF.

This clonotype was counted a few times. The rearrangement uses TRBV20-1 and TRBJ1-2; the D is unclear. The V gene's germline CDR1 is DFQATT and CDR2 SNEGSKA (reference sequence). The CDR3 runs to 14 residues. Trimming took off 5 bases at V and 1 base at J, with 14 bases between the two ends. The CDR3 DNA reads as TGCAGTGCTTTACCGGACGGTTTTAACTATGGCTACACCTTC. This sequence encodes CSALPDGFNYGYTF.

V is TRBV2 and J is TRBJ2-5; possibly TRBD2 for D (5 bases). CDR1 and CDR2 from the germline V gene are SNHLY and FYNNEI. This CDR3 comprises 14 residues. Deletions cut 5 bases from V and 1 base from J, with 11 bases between. CDR3 region: CASSLIGVQETQYF. The CDR3 coding sequence is TGTGCCAGCAGTTTGATCGGGGTCCAAGAGACCCAGTACTTC. The variable domain in full, with the rest retrieved from reference TRBV2 and TRBJ2-5, is EPEVTQTPSHQVTQMGQEVILRCVPISNHLYFYWYRQILGQKVEFLVSFYNNEISEKSEIFDDQFSVERPDGSNFTLKIRSTKLEDSAMYFCASSLIGVQETQYFGPGTRLLVL.

This clonotype was seen only a few times. The rearrangement uses TRBV4-1 and TRBJ2-7, with a weak D call TRBD1 (6 bases). This CDR3 region has 14 residues. The germline CDR1 and CDR2 sequences are MGHRA and YSYEKL. V was pared by 3 bases and J by 0 bases, with 9 bases between. The CDR3 sequence: CASSHRDTSYEQYF. The CDR3 nucleotides read TGCGCCAGCAGCCATCGGGACACCTCCTACGAGCAGTACTTC.

This clonotype has a count of ten or more. The V and J genes are TRBV5-1 and TRBJ2-1; D is possibly TRBD1 or TRBD2 (5 bases each). Trimming took 0 bases from V and 5 from J, leaving 12 bases between them. This CDR3 has 15 residues. CDR1 and CDR2 from the germline V gene are SGHRS and YFSETQ. The DNA for the CDR3 is TGCGCCAGCAGCTTGGAATTTGTGGGACACAATGAGCAGTTCTTC. Its translation is CASSLEFVGHNEQFF. Full variable domain (remainder filled in from reference TRBV5-1 and TRBJ2-1): KAGVTQTPRYLIKTRGQQVTLSCSPISGHRSVSWYQQTPGQGLQFLFEYFSETQRNKGNFPGRFSGRQFSNSRSEMNVSTLELGDSALYLCASSLEFVGHNEQFFGPGTRLTVL.

The rearrangement uses TRBV30 and TRBJ2-3, with 10 nucleotides matching TRBD2. This CDR3 has 13 amino acids. Germline loops: CDR1 GTSNPN, CDR2 SVGIG (reference sequence). With 7 bases clipped from V and 2 bases from J, the junction kept 3 bases outside the gene matches. The CDR3 protein is CALSGGATDTQYF. CDR3 coding DNA: TGTGCCTTAAGCGGGGGGGCCACAGATACGCAGTATTTT.

The rearrangement uses TRBV11-2 and TRBJ1-2; D uncertain. The ends were cut back, 6 bases at V and 8 bases at J, with 13 bases in the middle. The CDR3 covers 12 residues. Germline V gene data show CDR1 as SGHAT and CDR2 as FQNNGV. The CDR3 spells CASRVTGYGYTF. The CDR3 DNA is TGTGCCAGCAGGGTTACGGGGTACGGCTACACCTTC.

This clonotype was seen many times. The chain employs TRBV12-3 or TRBV12-4 and TRBJ1-1; D is ambiguous. Trimming removed 1 base at V and 4 bases at J, with 13 bases between. The CDR3 is 15 residues long. CDR3 nucleotides: TGTGCCAGCAGTTTAGTCGGGCTCTTGAGCACTGAAGCTTTCTTT. Translating gives CASSLVGLLSTEAFF.